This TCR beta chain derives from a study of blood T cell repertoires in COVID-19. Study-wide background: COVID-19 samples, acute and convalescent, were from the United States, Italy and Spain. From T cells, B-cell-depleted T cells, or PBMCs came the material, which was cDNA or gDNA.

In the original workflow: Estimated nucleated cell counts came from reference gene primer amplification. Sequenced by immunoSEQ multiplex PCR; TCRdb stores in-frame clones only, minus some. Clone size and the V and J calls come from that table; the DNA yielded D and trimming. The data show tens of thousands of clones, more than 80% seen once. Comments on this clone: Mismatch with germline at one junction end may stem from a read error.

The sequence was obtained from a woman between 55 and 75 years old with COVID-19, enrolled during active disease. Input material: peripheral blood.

CDR3 sequence: CASSLKGEGAEQYF. In nucleotides, the CDR3 is TGTGCTAGCAGCTTAAAAGGGGAGGGAGCCGAGCAGTACTTC. The chain links TRBV7-7 to TRBJ2-7, with TRBD2 matching over 7 bases. The CDR3 covers 14 residues. Germline CDR1 reads SSHAT; CDR2 reads FNYEAQ (reference sequence). The complete variable domain, with remaining parts taken from reference TRBV7-7 and TRBJ2-7, reads GAGVSQSPRYKVTKRGQDVTLRCDPISSHATLYWYQQALGQGPEFLTYFNYEAQPDKSGLPSDRFSAERPEGSISTLTIQRTEQRDSAMYRCASSLKGEGAEQYFGPGTRLTVT.